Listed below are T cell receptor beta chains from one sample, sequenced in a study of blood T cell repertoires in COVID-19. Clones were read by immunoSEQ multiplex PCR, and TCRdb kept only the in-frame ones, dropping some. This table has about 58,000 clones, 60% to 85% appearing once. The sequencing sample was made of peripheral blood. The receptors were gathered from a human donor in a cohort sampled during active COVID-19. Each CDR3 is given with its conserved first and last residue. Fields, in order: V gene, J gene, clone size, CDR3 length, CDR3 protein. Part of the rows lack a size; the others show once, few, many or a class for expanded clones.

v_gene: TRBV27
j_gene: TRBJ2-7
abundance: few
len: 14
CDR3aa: CASSYVAGGYEQYF

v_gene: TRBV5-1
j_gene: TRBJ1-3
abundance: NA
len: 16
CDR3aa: CASSLATGGSGNTIYF

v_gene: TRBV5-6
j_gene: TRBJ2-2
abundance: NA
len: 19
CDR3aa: CASSSRSRDRADGTGELFF

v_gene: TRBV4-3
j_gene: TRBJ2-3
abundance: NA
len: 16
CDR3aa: CASSQGGRAATDTQYF

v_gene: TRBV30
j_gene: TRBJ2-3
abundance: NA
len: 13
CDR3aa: CAWSTGSTDTQYF

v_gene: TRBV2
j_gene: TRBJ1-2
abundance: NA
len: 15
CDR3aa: CASSITGQGLLGYTF

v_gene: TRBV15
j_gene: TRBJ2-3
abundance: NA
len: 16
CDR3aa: CATSRDRQGATDTQYF

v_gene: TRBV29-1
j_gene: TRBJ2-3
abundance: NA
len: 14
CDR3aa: CSAQARGGTDTQYF

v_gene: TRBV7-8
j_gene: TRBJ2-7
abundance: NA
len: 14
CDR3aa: CASSLRGIPNEQYF

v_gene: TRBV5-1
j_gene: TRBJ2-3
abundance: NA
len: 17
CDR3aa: CASSFLGVAGLTDTQYF

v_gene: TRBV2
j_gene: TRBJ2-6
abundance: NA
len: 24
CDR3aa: CASITPTGGTSKSPLASGANVLTF

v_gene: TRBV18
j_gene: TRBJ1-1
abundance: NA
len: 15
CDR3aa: CASSPPYRKNTEAFF

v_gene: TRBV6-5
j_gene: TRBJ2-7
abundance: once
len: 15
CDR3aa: CASSPFGEGAYEQYF

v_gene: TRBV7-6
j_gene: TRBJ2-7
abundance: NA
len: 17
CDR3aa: CASSKDRAPRSSYEQYF

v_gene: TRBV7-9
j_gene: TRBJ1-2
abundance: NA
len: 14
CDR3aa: CASSSGQGYYGYTF

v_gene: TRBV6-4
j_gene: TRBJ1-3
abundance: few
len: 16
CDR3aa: CASSDRTGKPGNTIYF

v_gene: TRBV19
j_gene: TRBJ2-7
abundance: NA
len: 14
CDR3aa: CASSIQRSSYEQYF

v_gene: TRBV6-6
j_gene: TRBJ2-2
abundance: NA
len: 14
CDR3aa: CASSYSISTGELFF

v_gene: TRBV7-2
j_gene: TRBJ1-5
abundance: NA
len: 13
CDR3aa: CASSTRSNQPQHF

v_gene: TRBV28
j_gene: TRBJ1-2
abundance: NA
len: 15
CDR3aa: CASRRDRGHIYGYTF

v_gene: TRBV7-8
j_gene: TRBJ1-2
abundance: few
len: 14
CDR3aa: CASSSGPRPGGYTF

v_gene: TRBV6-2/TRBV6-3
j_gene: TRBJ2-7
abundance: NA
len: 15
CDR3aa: CASSWGLAGVYEQYF

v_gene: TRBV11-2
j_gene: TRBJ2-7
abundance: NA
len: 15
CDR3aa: CASSPLVAGEYEQYF

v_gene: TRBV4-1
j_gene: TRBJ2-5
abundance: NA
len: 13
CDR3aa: CASSQAVRETQYF

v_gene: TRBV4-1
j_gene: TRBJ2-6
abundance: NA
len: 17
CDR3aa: CASRTGQGRSGANVLTF

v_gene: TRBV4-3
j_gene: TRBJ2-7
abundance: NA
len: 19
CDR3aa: CASSQDIFSRASGIYEQYF

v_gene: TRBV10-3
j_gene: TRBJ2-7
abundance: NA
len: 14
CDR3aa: CAISDPPSSYEQYF

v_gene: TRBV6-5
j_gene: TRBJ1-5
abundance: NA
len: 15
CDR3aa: CASSPDSLGNQPQHF

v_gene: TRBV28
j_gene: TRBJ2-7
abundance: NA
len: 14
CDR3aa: CASSRSGPTYEQYF

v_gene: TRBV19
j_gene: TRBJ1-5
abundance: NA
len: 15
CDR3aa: CASSIGPGQGFPQHF

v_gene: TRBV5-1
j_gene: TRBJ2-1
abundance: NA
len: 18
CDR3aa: CASSPTPGTASSYNEQFF

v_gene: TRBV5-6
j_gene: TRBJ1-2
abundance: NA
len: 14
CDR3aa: CASSLSPRGDGYTF

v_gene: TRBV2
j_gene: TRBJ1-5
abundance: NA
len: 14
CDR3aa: CASSSTGIYQPQHF

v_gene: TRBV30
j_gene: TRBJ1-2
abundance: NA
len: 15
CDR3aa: CAWSVLAGSMDGYTF

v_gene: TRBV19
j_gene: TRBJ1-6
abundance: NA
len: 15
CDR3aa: CASSIGQGGNSPLHF

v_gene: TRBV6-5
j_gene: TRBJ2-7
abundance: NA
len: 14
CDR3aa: CASTETGGSYEQYF

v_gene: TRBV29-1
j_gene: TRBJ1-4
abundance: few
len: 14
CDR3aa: CSVEVGGPREKLFF

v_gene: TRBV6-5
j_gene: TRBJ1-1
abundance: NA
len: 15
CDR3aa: CASSSPGTGRTEAFF

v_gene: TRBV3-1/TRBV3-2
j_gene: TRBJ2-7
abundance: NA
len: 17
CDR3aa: CASSQAWSGGTPYEQYF

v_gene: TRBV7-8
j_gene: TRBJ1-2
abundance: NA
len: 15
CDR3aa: CASSPDRAQPYGYTF

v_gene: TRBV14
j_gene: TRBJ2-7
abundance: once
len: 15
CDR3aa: CASRGGPGLSYEQYF

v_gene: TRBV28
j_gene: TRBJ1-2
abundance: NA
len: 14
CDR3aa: CASSLGQGLYGYTF

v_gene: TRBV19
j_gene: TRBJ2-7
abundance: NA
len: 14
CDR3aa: CASSEGGAGYEQYF

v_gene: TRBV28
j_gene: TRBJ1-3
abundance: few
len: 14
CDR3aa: CASNSGLSGNTIYF